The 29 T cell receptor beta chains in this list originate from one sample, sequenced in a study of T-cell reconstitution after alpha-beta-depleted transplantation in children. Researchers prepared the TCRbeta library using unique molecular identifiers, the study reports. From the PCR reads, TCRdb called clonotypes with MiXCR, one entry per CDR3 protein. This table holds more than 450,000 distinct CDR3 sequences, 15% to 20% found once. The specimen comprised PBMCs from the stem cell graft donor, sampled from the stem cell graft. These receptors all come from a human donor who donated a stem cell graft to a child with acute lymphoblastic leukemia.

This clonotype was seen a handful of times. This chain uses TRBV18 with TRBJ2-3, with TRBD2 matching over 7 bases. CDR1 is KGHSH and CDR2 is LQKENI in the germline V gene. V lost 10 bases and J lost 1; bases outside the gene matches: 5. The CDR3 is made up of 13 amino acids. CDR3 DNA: TGTGCCATCAGCGGGAACGGCACAGATACGCAGTATTTT. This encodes CAISGNGTDTQYF.

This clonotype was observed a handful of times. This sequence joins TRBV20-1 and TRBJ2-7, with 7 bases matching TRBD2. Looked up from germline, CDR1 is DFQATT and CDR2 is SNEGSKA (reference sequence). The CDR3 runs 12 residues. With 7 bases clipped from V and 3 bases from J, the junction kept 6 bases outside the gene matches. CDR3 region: CSVGTILYEQYF. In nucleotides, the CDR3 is TGCAGTGTTGGGACTATTCTCTACGAGCAGTACTTC.

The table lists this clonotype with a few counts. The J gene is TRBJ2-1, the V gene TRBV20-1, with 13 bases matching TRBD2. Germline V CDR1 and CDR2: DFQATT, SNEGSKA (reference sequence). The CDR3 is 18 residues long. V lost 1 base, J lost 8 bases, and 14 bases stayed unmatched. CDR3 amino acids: CSARGKGLAGILGYEQFF. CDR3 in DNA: TGCAGTGCTAGAGGCAAGGGACTAGCGGGAATTCTTGGATATGAGCAGTTCTTC.

The CDR3 nucleotides read TGTGCCAGCAGTTTAACCTCCGGCGAGGAGCAGTACTTC. Amino acid sequence: CASSLTSGEEQYF. The chain couples TRBV27 to TRBJ2-7; D not certain. Trimming left V 2 bases short and J 7 bases short, with 12 bases between. Looked up from germline, CDR1 is MNHEY and CDR2 is SMNVEV (reference sequence). The CDR3 runs to 13 residues.

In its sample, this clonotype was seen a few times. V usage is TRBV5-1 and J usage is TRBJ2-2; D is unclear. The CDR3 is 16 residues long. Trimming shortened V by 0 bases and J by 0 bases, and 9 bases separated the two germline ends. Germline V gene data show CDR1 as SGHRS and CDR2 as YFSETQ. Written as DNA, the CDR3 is TGCGCCAGCAGCTTGGTAGACATCGCGAACACCGGGGAGCTGTTTTTT. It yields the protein CASSLVDIANTGELFF.

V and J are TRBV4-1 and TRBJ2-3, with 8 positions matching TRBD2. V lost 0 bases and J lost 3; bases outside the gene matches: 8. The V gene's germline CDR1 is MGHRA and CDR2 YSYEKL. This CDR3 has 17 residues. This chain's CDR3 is CASSQEGKAGGTDTQYF. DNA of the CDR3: TGCGCCAGCAGCCAAGAGGGTAAGGCGGGAGGAACAGATACGCAGTATTTT.

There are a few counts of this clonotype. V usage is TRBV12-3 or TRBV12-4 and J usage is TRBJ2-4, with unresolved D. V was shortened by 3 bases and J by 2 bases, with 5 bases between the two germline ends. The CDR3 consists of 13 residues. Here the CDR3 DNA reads TGTGCCAGCAGTTTGTCCCCCAAAAACATTCAGTACTTC. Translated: CASSLSPKNIQYF.

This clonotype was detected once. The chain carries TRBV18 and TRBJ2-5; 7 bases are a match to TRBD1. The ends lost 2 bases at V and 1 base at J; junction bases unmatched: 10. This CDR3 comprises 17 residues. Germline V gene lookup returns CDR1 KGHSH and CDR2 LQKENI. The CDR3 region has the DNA TGTGCCAGCTCACCATTTTTAACAGGGGCCGTCCAAGAGACCCAGTACTTC. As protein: CASSPFLTGAVQETQYF.

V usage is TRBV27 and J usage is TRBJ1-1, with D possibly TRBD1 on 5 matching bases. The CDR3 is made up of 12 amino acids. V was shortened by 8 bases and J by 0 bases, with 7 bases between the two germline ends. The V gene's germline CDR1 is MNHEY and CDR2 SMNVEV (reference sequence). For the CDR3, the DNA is TGTGCCAGCGGACAACTGAACACTGAAGCTTTCTTT. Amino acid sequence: CASGQLNTEAFF.

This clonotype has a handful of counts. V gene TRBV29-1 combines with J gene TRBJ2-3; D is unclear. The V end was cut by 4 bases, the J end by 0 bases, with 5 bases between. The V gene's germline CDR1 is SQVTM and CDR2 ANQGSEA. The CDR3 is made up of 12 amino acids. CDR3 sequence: CSVAASTDTQYF. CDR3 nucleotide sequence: TGCAGCGTTGCGGCTAGCACAGATACGCAGTATTTT.

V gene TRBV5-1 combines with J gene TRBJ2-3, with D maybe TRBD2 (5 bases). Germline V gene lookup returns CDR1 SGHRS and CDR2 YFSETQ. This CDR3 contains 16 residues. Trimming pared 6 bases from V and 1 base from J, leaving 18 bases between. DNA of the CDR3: TGCGCCAGCACCTCAGTTCCAGCGGTCCGCACAGATACGCAGTATTTT. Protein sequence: CASTSVPAVRTDTQYF.

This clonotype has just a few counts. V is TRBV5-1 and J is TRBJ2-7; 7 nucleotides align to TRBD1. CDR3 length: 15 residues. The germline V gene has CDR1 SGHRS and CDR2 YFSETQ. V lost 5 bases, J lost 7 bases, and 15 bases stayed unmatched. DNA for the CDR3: TGCGCCAGCAGGAATCCCGGGACAGCGCTTAGTGAGCAGTACTTC. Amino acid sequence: CASRNPGTALSEQYF.

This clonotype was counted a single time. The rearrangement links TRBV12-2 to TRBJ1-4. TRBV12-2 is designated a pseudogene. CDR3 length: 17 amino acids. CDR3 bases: TGTGCAAGTATCGCGGGGGGGATGGCTGCAACTAATGAAAAACTGTTTTTT. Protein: CASIAGGMAATNEKLFF.

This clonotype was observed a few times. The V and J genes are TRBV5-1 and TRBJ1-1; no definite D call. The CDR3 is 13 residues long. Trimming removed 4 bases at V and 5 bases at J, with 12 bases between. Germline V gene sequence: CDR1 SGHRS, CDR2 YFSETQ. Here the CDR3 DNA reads TGCGCCAGCAGCCCCGGCCCGGGGACTGAAGCTTTCTTT. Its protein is CASSPGPGTEAFF.

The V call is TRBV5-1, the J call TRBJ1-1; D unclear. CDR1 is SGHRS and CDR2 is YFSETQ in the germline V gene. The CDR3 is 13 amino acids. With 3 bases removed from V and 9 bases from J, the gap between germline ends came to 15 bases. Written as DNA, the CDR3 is TGCGCCAGCAGCTCAACTACATCGGAAAAAGCTTTCTTT. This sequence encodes CASSSTTSEKAFF.

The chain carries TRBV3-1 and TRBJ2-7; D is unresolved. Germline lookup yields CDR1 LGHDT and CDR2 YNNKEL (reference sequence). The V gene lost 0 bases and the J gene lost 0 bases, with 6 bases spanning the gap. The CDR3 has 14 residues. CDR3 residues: CASSQDGFSYEQYF. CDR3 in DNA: TGTGCCAGCAGCCAAGATGGGTTCTCCTACGAGCAGTACTTC.

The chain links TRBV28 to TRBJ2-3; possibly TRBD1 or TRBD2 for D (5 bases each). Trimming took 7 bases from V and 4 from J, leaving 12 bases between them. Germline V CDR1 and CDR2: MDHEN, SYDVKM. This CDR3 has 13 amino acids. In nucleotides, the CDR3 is TGTGCCAGCACGGCTATGGGACCAGATACGCAGTATTTT. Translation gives CASTAMGPDTQYF.

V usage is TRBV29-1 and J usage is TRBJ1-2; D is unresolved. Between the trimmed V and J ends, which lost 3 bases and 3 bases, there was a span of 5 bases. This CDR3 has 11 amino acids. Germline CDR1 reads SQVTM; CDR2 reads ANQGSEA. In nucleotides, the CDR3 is TGCAGCGTTGACGTGGACTATGGCTACACCTTC. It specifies CSVDVDYGYTF.

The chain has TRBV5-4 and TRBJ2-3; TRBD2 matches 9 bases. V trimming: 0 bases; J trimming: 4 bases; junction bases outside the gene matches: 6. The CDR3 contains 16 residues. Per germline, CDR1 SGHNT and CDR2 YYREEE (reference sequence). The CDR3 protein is CASSLEGAGGADTQYF. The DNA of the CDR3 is TGTGCCAGCAGCTTGGAGGGTGCGGGAGGGGCAGATACGCAGTATTTT.

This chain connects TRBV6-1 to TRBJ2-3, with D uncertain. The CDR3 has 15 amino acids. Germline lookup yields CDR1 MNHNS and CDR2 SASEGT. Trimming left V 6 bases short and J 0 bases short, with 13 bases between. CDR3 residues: CASSRDSPSTDTQYF. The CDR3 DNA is TGTGCCAGCAGCCGAGATTCACCTAGCACAGATACGCAGTATTTT.

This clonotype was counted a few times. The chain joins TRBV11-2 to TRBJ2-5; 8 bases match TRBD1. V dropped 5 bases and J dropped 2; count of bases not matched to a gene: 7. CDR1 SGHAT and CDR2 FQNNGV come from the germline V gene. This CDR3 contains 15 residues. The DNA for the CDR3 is TGTGCCAGCAGCCCGGGACAGGTGGCTCAAGAGACCCAGTACTTC. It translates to CASSPGQVAQETQYF.

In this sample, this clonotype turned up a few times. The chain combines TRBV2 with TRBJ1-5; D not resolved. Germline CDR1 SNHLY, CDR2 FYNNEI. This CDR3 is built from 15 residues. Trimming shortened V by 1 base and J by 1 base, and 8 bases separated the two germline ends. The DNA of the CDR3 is TGTGCCAGCAGTGAAGTGGCCGGGAGCAATCAGCCCCAGCATTTT. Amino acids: CASSEVAGSNQPQHF.

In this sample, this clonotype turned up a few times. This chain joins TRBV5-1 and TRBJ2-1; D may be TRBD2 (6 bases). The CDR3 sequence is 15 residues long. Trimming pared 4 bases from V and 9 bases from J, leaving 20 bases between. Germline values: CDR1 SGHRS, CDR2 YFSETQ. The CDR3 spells CASSPRDSPTGEQFF. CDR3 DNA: TGCGCCAGCAGCCCGAGGGACTCACCTACTGGTGAGCAGTTCTTC. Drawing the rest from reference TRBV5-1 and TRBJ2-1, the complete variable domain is KAGVTQTPRYLIKTRGQQVTLSCSPISGHRSVSWYQQTPGQGLQFLFEYFSETQRNKGNFPGRFSGRQFSNSRSEMNVSTLELGDSALYLCASSPRDSPTGEQFFGPGTRLTVL.

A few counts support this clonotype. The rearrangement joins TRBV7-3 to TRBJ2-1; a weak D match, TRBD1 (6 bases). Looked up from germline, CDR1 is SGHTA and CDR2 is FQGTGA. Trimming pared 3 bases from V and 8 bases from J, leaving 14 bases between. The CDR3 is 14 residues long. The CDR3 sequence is CASSLGPGVDEQFF. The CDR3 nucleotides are TGTGCCAGCAGCTTGGGGCCAGGGGTCGATGAGCAGTTCTTC.

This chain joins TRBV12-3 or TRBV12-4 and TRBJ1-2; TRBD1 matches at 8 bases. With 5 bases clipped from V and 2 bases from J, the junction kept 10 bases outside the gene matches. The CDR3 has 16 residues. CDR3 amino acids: CASSPGTGWSNYGYTF. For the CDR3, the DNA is TGTGCCAGCAGTCCCGGGACAGGATGGTCGAACTATGGCTACACCTTC.

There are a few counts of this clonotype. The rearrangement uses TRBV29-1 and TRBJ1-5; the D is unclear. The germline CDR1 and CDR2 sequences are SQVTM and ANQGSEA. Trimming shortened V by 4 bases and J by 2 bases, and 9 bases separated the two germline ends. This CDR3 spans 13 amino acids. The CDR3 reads CSVGEGGNQPQHF. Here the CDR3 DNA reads TGCAGCGTTGGAGAGGGAGGCAATCAGCCCCAGCATTTT. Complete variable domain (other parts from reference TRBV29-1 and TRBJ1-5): SAVISQKPSRDICQRGTSLTIQCQVDSQVTMMFWYRQQPGQSLTLIATANQGSEATYESGFVIDKFPISRPNLTFSTLTVSNMSPEDSSIYLCSVGEGGNQPQHFGDGTRLSIL.

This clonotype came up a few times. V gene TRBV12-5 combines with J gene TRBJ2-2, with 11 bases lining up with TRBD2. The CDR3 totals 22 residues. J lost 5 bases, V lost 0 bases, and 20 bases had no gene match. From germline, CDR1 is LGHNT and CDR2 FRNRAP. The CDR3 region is CASGLVPLPPTKTSGTTGELFF. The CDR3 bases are TGTGCTAGTGGTTTGGTACCCCTCCCCCCCACGAAGACTAGCGGGACAACCGGGGAGCTGTTTTTT.

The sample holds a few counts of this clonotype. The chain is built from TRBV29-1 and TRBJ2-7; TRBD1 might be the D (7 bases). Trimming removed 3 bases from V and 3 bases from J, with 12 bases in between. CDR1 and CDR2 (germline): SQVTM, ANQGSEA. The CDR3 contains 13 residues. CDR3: CSVDGGTDYEQYF. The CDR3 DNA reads TGCAGCGTTGATGGGGGGACAGACTACGAGCAGTACTTC.

The CDR3 nucleotides read TGTGCCAGCAGCTTACCGCCCGAAGGGACCCAGTACTTC. The encoded protein is CASSLPPEGTQYF. J is TRBJ2-5 and V is TRBV13; D gene unclear. From germline, CDR1 is PRHDT and CDR2 FYEKMQ (reference sequence). CDR3 length equals 13 residues. Trimming removed 2 bases at V and 7 bases at J, with 11 bases between.